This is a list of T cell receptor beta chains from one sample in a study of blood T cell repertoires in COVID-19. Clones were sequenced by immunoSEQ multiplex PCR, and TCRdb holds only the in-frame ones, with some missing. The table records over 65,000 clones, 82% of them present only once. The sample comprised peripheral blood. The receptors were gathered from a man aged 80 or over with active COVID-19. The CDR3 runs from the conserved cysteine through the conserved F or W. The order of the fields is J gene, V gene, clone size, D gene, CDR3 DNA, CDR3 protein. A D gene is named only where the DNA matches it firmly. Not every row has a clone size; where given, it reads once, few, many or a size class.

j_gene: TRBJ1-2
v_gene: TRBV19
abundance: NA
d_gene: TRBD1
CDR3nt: TGTGCCAGTAGTATAGATGGACAGGGAGGCTATGGCTACACCTTC
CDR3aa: CASSIDGQGGYGYTF

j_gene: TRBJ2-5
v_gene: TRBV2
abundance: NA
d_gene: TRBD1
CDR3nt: TGTGCCAGCAACCCCTGGACAGGGCCTCAAGAGACCCAGTACTTC
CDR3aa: CASNPWTGPQETQYF

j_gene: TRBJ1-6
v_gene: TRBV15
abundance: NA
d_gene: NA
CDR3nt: TGTGCCACCAGCAGAGATGGCGGAGTTTCACCCCTCCACTTT
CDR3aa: CATSRDGGVSPLHF

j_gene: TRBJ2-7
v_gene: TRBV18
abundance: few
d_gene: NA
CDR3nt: TGTGCCAGCTCACCTCAGTCTCCAGGACTTTCCTACGAGCAGTACTTC
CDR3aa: CASSPQSPGLSYEQYF

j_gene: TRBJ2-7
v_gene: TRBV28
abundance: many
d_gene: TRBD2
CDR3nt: TGTGCCAGCAGAAAGCGGGAGCTCTCCTACGAGCAGTACTTC
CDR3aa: CASRKRELSYEQYF

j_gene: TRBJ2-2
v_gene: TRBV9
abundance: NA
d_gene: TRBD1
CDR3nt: TGTGCCAGCAGTGAACCGGGACAGGTCCCGTCCGGGGAGCTGTTTTTT
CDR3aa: CASSEPGQVPSGELFF

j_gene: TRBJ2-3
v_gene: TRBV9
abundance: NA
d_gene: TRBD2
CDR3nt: TGTGCCAGCAGCGTAACTAGCGGATATTACACAGATACGCAGTATTTT
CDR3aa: CASSVTSGYYTDTQYF

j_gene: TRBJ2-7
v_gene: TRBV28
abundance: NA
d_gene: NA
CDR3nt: TGTGCCAGCAGTTTAGCAGGGGCCCGGAACTACGAGCAGTACTTC
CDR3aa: CASSLAGARNYEQYF

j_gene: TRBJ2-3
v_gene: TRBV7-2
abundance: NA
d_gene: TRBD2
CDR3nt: TGTGCCAGCAGCTTATTTGCGGGGGGCAGCACAGATACGCAGTATTTT
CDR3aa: CASSLFAGGSTDTQYF

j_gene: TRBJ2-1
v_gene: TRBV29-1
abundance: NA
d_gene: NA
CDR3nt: TGCAGCGTTGTAGGGAGAGAATCCTACAATGAGCAGTTCTTC
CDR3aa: CSVVGRESYNEQFF

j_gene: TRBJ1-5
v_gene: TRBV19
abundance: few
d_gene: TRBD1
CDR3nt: TGTGCCAGTAGGGACTCACAGGGGTGGAATCAGCCCCAGCATTTT
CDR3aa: CASRDSQGWNQPQHF

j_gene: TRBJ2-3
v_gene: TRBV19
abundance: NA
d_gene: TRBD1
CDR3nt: TGTGCCAGTAGGGACAGGGGCAGAAGTACAGATACGCAGTATTTT
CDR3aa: CASRDRGRSTDTQYF

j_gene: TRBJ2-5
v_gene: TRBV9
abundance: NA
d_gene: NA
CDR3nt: TGTGCCAGCAGCGTAGGAGTGGACAATCAAGAGACCCAGTACTTC
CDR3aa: CASSVGVDNQETQYF

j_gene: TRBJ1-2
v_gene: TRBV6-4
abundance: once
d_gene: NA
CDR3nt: TGTGCCAGCAGCTGGGGCACAACTAACTATGGCTACACCTTC
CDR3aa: CASSWGTTNYGYTF

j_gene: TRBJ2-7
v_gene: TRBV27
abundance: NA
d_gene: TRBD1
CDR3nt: TGTGCCAGCAGTTTCCGGGACAGGGAAAAGTACTTC
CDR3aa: CASSFRDREKYF

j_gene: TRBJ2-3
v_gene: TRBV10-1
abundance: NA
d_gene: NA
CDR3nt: TGCGCCAGCAGTGAAATTCGCGGGAGCACAGATACGCAGTATTTT
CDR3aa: CASSEIRGSTDTQYF

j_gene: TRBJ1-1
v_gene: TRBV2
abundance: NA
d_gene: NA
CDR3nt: TGTGCCAGCGATAGGGAGGTATCCACTGAAGCTTTCTTT
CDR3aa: CASDREVSTEAFF

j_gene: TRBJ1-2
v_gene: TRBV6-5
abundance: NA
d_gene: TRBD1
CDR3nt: TGTGCCAGCAGTCTGGACAGGGACTATGGCTACACCTTC
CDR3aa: CASSLDRDYGYTF

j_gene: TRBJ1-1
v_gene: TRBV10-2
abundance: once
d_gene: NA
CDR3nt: TGCGCCAGCAGGGATACAGGGACGAACACTGAAGCTTTCTTT
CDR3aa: CASRDTGTNTEAFF

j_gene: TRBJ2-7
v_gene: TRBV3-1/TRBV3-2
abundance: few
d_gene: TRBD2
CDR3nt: TGTGCCAGCAGCCCGCGTAGAAGCGGGAACAAAGAGCAGTACTTC
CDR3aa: CASSPRRSGNKEQYF

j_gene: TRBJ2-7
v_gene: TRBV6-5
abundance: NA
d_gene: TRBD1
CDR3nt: TGTGCCAGCAGTTACCCGACAGGGGACGAGCAGTACTTC
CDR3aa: CASSYPTGDEQYF

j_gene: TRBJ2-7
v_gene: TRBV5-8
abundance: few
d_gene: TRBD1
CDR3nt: TGTGCCAGCAGCTTGGGAGGGGGCAATGGCTATAAGCAGTACTTC
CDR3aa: CASSLGGGNGYKQYF

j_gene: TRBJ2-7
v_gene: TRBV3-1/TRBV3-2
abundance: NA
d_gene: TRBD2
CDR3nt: TGTGCCAGCAGCCCCCACCGGACGGGGACTACGGGGCAGTACTTC
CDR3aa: CASSPHRTGTTGQYF

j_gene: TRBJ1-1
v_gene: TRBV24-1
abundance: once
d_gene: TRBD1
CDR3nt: TGTGCCACCAGTAGGGGACAGGGTTCTGAAGCTTTCTTT
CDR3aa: CATSRGQGSEAFF

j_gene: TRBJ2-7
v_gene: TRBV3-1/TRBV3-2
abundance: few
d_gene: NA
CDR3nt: TGTGCCAGCAGCCAATCCTCCGAGCAGTACTTC
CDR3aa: CASSQSSEQYF

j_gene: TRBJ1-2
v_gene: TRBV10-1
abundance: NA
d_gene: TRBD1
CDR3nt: TGCGCCAGCAATATAAACCGGGACAGGAGTGGCTACACCTTC
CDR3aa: CASNINRDRSGYTF

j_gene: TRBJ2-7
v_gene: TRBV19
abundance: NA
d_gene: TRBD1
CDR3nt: TGTGCCAGTAGTCTCGGGACAGCCTACGAGCAGTACTTC
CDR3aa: CASSLGTAYEQYF

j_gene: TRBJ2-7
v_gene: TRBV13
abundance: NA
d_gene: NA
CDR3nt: TGTGCCAGCAGTCGAGGAGGACAGACTCGGTACTTC
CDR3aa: CASSRGGQTRYF

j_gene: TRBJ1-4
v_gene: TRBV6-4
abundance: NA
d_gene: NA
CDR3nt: TGTGCCAGCAGTGAAGAAAGGGGAGAAAAACTGTTTTTT
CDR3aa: CASSEERGEKLFF

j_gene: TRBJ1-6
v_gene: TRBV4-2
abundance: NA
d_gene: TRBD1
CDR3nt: TGTGCCAGCAGCCAAGATACAGGGACAGGTAATTCACCCCTCCACTTT
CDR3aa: CASSQDTGTGNSPLHF

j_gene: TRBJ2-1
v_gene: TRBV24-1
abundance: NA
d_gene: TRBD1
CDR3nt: TGTGCCACCAGTGATCCGACAGGGGGAAGATACAATGAGCAGTTCTTC
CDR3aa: CATSDPTGGRYNEQFF

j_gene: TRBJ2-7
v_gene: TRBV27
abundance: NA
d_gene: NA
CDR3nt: TGTGCCAGCAGCCTAGACCCTCTCCCGGTACAGGGCCGCAGCTCCTACGAGCAGTACTTC
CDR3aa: CASSLDPLPVQGRSSYEQYF

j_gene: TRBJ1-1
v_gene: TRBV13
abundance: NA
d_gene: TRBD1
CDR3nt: TGTGCCAGCAGCTCCACCGGACAGGGGATCCTTGGCACTGAAGCTTTCTTT
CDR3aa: CASSSTGQGILGTEAFF

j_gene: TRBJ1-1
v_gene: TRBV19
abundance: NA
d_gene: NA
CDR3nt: TGTGCCAGTAGAGACTACGGACCTGAAGCTTTCTTT
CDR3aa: CASRDYGPEAFF

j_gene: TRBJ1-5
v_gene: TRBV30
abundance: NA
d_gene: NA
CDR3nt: TGTGCCTGGAGTGGGGGAGACAATCAGCCCCAGCATTTT
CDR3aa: CAWSGGDNQPQHF

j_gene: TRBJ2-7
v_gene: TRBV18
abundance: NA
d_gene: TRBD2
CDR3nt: TGTGCCAGCTCACCACCTGGGAGGGGCGACGAGCAGTACTTC
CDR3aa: CASSPPGRGDEQYF

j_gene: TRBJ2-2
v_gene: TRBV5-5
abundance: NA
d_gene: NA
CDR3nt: TGTGCCAGCAGCCGACAGGGGAGGGACGGGGAGCTGTTTTTT
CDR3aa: CASSRQGRDGELFF

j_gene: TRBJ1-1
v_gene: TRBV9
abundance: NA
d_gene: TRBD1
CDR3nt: TGTGCCAGCAGCACGTCAGGGGGCTCGAACACTGAAGCTTTCTTT
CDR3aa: CASSTSGGSNTEAFF

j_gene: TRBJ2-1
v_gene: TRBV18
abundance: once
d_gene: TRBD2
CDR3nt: TGTGCCAGCTCACCTTTGAGCGCCGGGACTAGCGGGACCCAGATCAATGAGCAGTTCTTC
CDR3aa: CASSPLSAGTSGTQINEQFF

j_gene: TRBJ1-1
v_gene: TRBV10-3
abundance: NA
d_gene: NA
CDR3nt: TGTGCCATCAGTGAATCACAGACGAACACTGAAGCTTTCTTT
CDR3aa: CAISESQTNTEAFF

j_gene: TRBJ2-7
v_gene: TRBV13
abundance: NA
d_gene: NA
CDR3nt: TGTGCCAGCAGCTCCAACTACGAGCAGTACTTC
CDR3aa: CASSSNYEQYF

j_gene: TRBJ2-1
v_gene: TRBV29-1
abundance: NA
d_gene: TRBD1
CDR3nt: TGCAGCGAAAGACAGGGCGATGAGCAGTTCTTC
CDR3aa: CSERQGDEQFF

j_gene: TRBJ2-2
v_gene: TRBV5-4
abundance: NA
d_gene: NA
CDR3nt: TGTGCCAGCAGCTCGGGACTTATCAACACCGGGGAGCTGTTTTTT
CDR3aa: CASSSGLINTGELFF

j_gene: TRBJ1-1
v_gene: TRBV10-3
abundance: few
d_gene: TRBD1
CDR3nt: TGTGCCATCAGTGCAGGACAGGGGCGGACAAAAATGACTGAAGCTTTCTTT
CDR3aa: CAISAGQGRTKMTEAFF

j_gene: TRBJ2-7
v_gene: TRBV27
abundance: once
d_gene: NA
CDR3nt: TGTGCCAGCAGTTCGCGGAGATACGAGCAGTACTTC
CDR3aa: CASSSRRYEQYF

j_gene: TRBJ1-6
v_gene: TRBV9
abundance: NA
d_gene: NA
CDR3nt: TGTGCCAGCAGCGTAGTACCAGGCTGGAATTCACCCCTCCACTTT
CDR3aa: CASSVVPGWNSPLHF

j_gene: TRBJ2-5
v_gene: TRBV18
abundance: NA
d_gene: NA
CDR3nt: TGTGCCAGCTCGCCCCAGGGGGGCCAAGAGACCCAGTACTTC
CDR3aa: CASSPQGGQETQYF

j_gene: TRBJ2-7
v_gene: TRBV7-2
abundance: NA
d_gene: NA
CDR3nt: TGTGCCAGCAGCTTGACTCTAGTGGAGCAGTACTTC
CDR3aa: CASSLTLVEQYF

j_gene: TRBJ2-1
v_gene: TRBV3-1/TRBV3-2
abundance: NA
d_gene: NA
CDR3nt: TGTGCCAGCAGCCAGGCCCGGGACAACTACAATGAGCAGTTCTTC
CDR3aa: CASSQARDNYNEQFF

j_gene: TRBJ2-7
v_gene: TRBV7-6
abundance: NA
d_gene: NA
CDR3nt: TGTGCCAGCAGCTCTCCTCCCTACGAGCAGTACTTC
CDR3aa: CASSSPPYEQYF

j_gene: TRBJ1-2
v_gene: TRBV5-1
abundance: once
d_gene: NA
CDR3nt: TGCGCCAGCAGCCCTTTGGGCGACAGGACTAACTATGGCTACACCTTC
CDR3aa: CASSPLGDRTNYGYTF

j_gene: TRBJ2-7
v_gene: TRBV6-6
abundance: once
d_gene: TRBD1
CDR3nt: TGTGCCAGCAGTTACTCGAACAGGGGGCGGGACGAGCAGTACTTC
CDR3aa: CASSYSNRGRDEQYF

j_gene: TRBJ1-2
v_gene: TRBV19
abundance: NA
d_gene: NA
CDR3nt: TGTGCCAGTAGTATAATAGAAGCTAACTATGGCTACACCTTC
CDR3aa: CASSIIEANYGYTF